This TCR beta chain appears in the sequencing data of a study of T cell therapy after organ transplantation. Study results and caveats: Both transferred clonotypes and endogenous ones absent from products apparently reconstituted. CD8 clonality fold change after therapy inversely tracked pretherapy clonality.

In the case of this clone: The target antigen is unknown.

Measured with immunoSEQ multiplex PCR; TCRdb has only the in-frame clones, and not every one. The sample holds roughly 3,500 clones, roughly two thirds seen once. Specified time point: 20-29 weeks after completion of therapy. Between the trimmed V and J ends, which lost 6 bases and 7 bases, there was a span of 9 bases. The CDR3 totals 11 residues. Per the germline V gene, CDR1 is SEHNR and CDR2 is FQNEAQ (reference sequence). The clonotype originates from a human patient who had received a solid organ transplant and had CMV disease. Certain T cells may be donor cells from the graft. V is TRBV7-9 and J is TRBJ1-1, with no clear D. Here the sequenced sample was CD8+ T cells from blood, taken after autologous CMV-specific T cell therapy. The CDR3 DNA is TGTGCCAGCAGTCCACAGATTGAAGCTTTCTTT. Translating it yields CASSPQIEAFF.